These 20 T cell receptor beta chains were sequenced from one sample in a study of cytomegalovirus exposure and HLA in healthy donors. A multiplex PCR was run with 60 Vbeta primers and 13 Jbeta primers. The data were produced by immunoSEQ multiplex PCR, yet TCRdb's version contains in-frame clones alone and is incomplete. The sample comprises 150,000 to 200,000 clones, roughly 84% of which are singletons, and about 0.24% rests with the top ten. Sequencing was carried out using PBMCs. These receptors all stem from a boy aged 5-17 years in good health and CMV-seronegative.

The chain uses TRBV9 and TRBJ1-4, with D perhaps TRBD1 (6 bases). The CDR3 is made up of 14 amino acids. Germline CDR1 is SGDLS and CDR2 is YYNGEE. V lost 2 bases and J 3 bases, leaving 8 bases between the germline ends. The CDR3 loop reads CASSVRGANEKLFF. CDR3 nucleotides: TGTGCCAGCAGCGTCAGGGGAGCTAATGAAAAACTGTTTTTT.

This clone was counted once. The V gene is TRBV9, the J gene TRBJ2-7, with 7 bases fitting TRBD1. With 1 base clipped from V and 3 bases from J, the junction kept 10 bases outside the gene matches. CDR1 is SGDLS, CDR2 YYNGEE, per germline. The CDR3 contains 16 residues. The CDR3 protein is CASSVFDSGQIYEQYF. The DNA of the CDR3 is TGTGCCAGCAGCGTATTCGATTCGGGACAGATCTACGAGCAGTACTTC.

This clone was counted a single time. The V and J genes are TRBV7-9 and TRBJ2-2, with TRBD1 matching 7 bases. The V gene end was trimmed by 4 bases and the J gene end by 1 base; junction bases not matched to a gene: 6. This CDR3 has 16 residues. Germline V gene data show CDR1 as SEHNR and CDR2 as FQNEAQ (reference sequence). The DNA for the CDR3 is TGTGCCAGCAGCTCGAATAGGGACAGGAACACCGGGGAGCTGTTTTTT. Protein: CASSSNRDRNTGELFF.

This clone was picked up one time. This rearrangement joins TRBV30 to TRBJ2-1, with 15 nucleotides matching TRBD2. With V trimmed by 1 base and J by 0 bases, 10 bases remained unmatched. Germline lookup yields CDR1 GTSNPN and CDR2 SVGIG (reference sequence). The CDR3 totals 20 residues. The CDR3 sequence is CAWSALGTSGGTSSYNEQFF. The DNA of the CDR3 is TGTGCCTGGAGTGCGCTCGGGACTAGCGGGGGGACGAGCTCCTACAATGAGCAGTTCTTC. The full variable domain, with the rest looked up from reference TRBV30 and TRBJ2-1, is SQTIHQWPATLVQPVGSPLSLECTVEGTSNPNLYWYRQAAGRGLQLLFYSVGIGQISSEVPQNLSASRPQDRQFILSSKKLLLSDSGFYLCAWSALGTSGGTSSYNEQFFGPGTRLTVL.

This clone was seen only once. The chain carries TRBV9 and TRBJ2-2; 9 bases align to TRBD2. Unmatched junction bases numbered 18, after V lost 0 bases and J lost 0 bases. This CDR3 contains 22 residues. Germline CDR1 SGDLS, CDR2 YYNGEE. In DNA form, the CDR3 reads TGTGCCAGCAGCGTAGACTCTTTGTCGGGTAGCGGGAGCTTAACGAACACCGGGGAGCTGTTTTTT. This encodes CASSVDSLSGSGSLTNTGELFF.

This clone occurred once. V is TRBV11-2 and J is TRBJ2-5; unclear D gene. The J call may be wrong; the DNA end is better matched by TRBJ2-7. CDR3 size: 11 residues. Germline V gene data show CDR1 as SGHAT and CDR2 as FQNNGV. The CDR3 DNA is TGTGCCAGCAGCTTAGAGTACGAGCAGTACTTC. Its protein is CASSLEYEQYF.

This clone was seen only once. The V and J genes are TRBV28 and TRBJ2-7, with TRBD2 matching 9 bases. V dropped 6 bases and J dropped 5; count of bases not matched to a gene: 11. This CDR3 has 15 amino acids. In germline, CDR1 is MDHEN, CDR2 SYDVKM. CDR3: CASRFAGGRANEQYF. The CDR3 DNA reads TGTGCCAGCAGGTTTGCTGGCGGGAGGGCGAACGAGCAGTACTTC.

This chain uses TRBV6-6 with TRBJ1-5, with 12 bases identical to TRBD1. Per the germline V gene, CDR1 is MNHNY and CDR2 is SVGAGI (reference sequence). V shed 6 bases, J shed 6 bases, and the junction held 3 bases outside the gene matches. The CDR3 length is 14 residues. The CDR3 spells CASRGQGAIQPQHF. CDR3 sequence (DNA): TGTGCCAGCAGGGGACAGGGGGCTATTCAGCCCCAGCATTTT.

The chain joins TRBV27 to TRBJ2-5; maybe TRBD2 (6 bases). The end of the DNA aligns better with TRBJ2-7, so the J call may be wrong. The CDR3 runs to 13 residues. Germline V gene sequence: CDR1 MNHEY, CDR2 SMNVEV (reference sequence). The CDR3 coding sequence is TGTGCCAGCCCGGGACTCATAAGATACGAGCAGTACTTC. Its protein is CASPGLIRYEQYF.

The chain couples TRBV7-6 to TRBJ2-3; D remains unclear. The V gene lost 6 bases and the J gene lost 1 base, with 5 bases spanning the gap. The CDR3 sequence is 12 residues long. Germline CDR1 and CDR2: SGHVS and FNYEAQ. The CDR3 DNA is TGTGCCAGCAGTAGTGGCACAGATACGCAGTATTTT. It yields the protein CASSSGTDTQYF.

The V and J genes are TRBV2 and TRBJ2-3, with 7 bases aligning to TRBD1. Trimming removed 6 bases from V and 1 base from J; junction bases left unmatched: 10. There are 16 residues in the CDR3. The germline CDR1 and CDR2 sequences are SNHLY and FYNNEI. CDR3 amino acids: CASRATSTGRTDTQYF. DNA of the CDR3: TGTGCCAGCAGGGCTACATCGACAGGGCGCACAGATACGCAGTATTTT.

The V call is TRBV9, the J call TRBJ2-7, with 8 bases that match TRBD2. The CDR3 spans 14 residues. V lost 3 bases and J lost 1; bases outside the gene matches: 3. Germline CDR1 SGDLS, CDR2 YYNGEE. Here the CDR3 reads CASSAGTRSYEQYF. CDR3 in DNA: TGTGCCAGCAGCGCCGGGACTAGGTCCTACGAGCAGTACTTC. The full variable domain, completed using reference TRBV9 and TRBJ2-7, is DSGVTQTPKHLITATGQRVTLRCSPRSGDLSVYWYQQSLDQGLQFLIQYYNGEERAKGNILERFSAQQFPDLHSELNLSSLELGDSALYFCASSAGTRSYEQYFGPGTRLTVT.

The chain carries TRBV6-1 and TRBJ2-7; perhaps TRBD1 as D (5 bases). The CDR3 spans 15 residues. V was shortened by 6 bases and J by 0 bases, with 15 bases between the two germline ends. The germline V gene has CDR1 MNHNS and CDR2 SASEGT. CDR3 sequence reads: CASSHLTVSSYEQYF. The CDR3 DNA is TGTGCCAGCAGCCACTTGACAGTCTCCTCCTACGAGCAGTACTTC.

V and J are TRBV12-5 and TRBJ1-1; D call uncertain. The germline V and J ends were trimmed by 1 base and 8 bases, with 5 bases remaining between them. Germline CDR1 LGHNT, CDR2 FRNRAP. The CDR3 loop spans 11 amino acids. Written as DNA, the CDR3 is TGTGCTAGTGGTTTGGACAGCGAAGCTTTCTTT. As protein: CASGLDSEAFF. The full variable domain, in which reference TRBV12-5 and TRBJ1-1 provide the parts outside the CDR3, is DARVTQTPRHKVTEMGQEVTMRCQPILGHNTVFWYRQTMMQGLELLAYFRNRAPLDDSGMPKDRFSAEMPDATLATLKIQPSEPRDSAVYFCASGLDSEAFFGQGTRLTVV.

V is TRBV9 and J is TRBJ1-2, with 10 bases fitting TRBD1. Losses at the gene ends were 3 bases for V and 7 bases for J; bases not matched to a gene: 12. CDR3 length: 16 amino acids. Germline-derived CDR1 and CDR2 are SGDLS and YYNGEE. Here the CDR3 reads CASSGQGAYMVGGYTF. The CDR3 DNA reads TGTGCCAGCAGCGGACAGGGGGCCTACATGGTAGGTGGCTACACCTTC.

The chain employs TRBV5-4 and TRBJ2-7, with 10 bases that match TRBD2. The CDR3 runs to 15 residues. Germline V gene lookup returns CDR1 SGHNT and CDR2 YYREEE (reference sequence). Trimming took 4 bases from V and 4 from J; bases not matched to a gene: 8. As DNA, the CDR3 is TGTGCCAGCAGCCCGGGACTAGCGATGGGGTACGAGCAGTACTTC. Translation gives CASSPGLAMGYEQYF.

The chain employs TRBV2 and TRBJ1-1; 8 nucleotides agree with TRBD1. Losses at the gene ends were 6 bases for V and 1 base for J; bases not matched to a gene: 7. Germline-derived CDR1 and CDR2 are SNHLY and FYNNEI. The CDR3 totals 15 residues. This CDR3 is CASRAGTGGNTEAFF. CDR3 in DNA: TGTGCCAGCAGAGCGGGGACAGGAGGGAACACTGAAGCTTTCTTT.

CDR3 amino acids: CASSAGITNTDTQYF. The CDR3 region has the DNA TGTGCCAGCAGTGCCGGGATCACTAACACAGATACGCAGTATTTT. V usage is TRBV6-4 and J usage is TRBJ2-3; D possibly corresponds to TRBD2 (5 bases). The CDR3 is 15 residues long. Per the germline V gene, CDR1 is MRHNA and CDR2 is SNTAGT. Deletions cut 4 bases from V and 2 bases from J, with 13 bases between.

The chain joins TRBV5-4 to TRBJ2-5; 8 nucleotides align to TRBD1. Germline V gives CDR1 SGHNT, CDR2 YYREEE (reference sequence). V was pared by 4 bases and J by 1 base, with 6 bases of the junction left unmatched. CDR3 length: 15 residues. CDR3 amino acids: CASSMRDRFQETQYF. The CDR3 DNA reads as TGTGCCAGCAGCATGCGGGACAGGTTCCAAGAGACCCAGTACTTC.

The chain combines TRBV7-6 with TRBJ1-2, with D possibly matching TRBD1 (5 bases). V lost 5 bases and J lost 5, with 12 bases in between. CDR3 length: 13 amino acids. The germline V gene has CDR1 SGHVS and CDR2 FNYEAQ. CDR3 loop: CASSPGTAYGYTF. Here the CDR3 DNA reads TGTGCCAGCAGCCCCGGGACTGCATATGGCTACACCTTC. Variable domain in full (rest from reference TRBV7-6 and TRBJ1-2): GAGVSQSPRYKVTKRGQDVALRCDPISGHVSLYWYRQALGQGPEFLTYFNYEAQQDKSGLPNDRFSAERPEGSISTLTIQRTEQRDSAMYRCASSPGTAYGYTFGSGTRLTVV.